This entry concerns a single T cell receptor (beta chain). The read terminates 3 residues ahead of where the CDR3 ends, so the germline J gene completes it. This entry belongs to a study of T cell clonality in common variable immunodeficiency. Germline-derived CDR1 and CDR2 are KGHSH and LQKENI. The V and J ends lost 6 bases and 6 bases respectively, with 20 bases between them. This CDR3 has 15 residues. Assay used: immunoSEQ multiplex PCR; TCRdb lists only in-frame clones, some missing. The sample has some 52,000 clones, none seen only once. The chain is built from TRBV18 and TRBJ1-2, with unresolved D. The sample taken for sequencing was peripheral blood mononuclear cells. The source of this sequence is a person between 18 and 75 years old in good health. CDR3 protein: CASSPDQDSWDGYTF. CDR3 DNA (partial): TGTGCCAGCTCTCCCGACCAGGACTCGTGGGATGGC.